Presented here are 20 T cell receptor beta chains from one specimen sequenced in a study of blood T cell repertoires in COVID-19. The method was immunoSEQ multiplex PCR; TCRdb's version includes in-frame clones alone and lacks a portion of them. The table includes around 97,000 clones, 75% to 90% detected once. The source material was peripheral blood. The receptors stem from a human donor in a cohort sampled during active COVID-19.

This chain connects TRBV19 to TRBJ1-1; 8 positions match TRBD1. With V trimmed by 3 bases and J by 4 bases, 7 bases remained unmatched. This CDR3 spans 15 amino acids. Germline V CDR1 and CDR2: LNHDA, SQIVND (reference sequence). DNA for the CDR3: TGTGCCAGTAGTATTTCAGGGGGCTTGGGCACTGAAGCTTTCTTT. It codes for CASSISGGLGTEAFF. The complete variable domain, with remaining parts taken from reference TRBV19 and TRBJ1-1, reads DGGITQSPKYLFRKEGQNVTLSCEQNLNHDAMYWYRQDPGQGLRLIYYSQIVNDFQKGDIAEGYSVSREKKESFPLTVTSAQKNPTAFYLCASSISGGLGTEAFFGQGTRLTVV.

The CDR3 sequence: CASSLAGQGAREQYF. CDR3 bases: TGCGCCAGCAGCTTGGCGGGACAGGGGGCGAGGGAGCAGTACTTC. The V gene is TRBV5-1, the J gene TRBJ2-7; TRBD1 agrees at 12 bases. This CDR3 spans 15 amino acids. From germline, CDR1 is SGHRS and CDR2 YFSETQ. V was clipped by 0 bases and J by 7 bases; unmatched bases: 5.

CDR3 sequence reads: CASSLRRGAEQFF. The CDR3 DNA sequence: TGTGCCAGCAGCTTAAGGCGGGGGGCCGAGCAGTTCTTC. The chain has TRBV7-2 and TRBJ2-1; 8 nucleotides align to TRBD2. Germline CDR1 reads SGHTA; CDR2 reads FQGNSA. This CDR3 has 13 amino acids. The trim removed 2 bases at V and 10 bases at J, leaving 4 bases unmatched.

The CDR3 protein is CASSQEDWSSYEQYF. The DNA of the CDR3 is TGCGCCAGCAGCCAAGAGGACTGGAGCTCCTACGAGCAGTACTTC. The chain employs TRBV4-1 and TRBJ2-7, with TRBD2 as a possible D gene (5 bases). Trimming took off 0 bases at V and 0 bases at J, with 9 bases between the two ends. The length of the CDR3 is 15 residues. Germline V lookup: CDR1 MGHRA, CDR2 YSYEKL.

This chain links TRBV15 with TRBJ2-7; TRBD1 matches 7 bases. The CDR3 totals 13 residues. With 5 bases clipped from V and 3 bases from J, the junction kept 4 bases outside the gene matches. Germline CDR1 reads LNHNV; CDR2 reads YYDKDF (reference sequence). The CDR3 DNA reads TGTGCCACCAGCGCACGGACAGGCTACGAGCAGTACTTC. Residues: CATSARTGYEQYF.

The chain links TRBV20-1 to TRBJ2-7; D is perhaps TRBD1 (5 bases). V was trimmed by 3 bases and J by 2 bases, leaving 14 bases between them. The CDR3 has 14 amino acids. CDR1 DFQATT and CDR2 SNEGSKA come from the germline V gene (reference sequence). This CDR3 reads CSASGARRAYEQYF. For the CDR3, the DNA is TGCAGTGCTAGTGGGGCCCGCAGAGCCTACGAGCAGTACTTC.

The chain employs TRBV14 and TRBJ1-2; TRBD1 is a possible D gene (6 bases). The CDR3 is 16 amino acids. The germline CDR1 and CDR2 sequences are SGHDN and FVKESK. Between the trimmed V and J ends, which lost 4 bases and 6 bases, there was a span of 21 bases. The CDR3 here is CASSPRRDTLDHGYTF. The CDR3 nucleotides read TGTGCCAGCAGCCCACGCCGGGACACATTGGACCATGGCTACACCTTC.

The CDR3 DNA is TGCGCCAGCAGCGGGACAGGGGTCACCGGGGAGCTGTTTTTT. It translates to CASSGTGVTGELFF. This chain links TRBV5-1 with TRBJ2-2; 10 bases are a match to TRBD1. V was pared by 4 bases and J by 4 bases, with 1 base of the junction left unmatched. Germline V gene lookup returns CDR1 SGHRS and CDR2 YFSETQ. The CDR3 sequence is 14 residues long.

CDR3 protein: CASSQSDRGARAEAFF. As DNA, the CDR3 is TGTGCCAGCAGTCAGTCCGACAGGGGTGCGAGGGCTGAAGCTTTCTTT. The chain uses TRBV25-1 and TRBJ1-1; 8 bases match TRBD1. The CDR3 length is 16 residues. Unmatched junction bases numbered 14, after V lost 5 bases and J lost 6 bases. Germline CDR1 reads MGHDK; CDR2 reads SYGVNS. Combining the CDR3 with reference TRBV25-1 and TRBJ1-1 gives the whole variable domain EADIYQTPRYLVIGTGKKITLECSQTMGHDKMYWYQQDPGMELHLIHYSYGVNSTEKGDLSSESTVSRIRTEHFPLTLESARPSHTSQYLCASSQSDRGARAEAFFGQGTRLTVV.

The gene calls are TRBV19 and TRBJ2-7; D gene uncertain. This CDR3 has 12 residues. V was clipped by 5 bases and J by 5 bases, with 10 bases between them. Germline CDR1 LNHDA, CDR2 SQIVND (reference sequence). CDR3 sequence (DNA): TGTGCCAGTAGTGCCGTCCAGGACGAGCAGTACTTC. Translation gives CASSAVQDEQYF.

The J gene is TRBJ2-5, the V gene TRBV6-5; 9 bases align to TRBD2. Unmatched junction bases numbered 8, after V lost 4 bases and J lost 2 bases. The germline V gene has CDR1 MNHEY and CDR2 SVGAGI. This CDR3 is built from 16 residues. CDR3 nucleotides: TGTGCCAGCAGTTCCCCCCGAGCGGGGGGACAAGAGACCCAGTACTTC. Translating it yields CASSSPRAGGQETQYF.

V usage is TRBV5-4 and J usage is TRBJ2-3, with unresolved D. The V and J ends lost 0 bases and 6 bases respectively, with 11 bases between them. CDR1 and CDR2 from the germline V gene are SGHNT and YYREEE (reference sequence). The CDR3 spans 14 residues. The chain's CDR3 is CASSLAFYVDTQYF. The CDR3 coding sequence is TGTGCCAGCAGCTTGGCCTTCTACGTGGATACGCAGTATTTT.

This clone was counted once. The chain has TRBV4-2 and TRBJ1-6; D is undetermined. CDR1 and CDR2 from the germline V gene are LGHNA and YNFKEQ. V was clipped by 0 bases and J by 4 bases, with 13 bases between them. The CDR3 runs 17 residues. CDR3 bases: TGTGCCAGCAGCCAAGAGGGCGGTTCGGGGTATAATTCACCCCTCCACTTT. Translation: CASSQEGGSGYNSPLHF.

CDR3 DNA sequence: TGTGCCAGCAGCCAACAAACGAGCTCTGGAAACACCATATATTTT. Translation gives CASSQQTSSGNTIYF. J is TRBJ1-3 and V is TRBV3-1 (or the pseudogene TRBV3-2), with no clear D. Trimming shortened V by 2 bases and J by 0 bases, and 8 bases separated the two germline ends. This CDR3 has 15 residues. Germline-derived CDR1 and CDR2 are LGHDT and YNNKEL (reference sequence).

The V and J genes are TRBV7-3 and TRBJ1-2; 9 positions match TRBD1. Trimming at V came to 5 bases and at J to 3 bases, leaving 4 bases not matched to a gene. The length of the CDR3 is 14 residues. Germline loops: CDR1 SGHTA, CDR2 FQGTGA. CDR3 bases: TGTGCCAGCAGCCAGGGGGACAGGGACTATGGCTACACCTTC. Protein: CASSQGDRDYGYTF.

In DNA form, the CDR3 reads TGTGCCAGCAGTGACATCCGTCCTTCGAACACTGAAGCTTTCTTT. It is translated as CASSDIRPSNTEAFF. This rearrangement joins TRBV6-4 to TRBJ1-1; D gene uncertain. V dropped 2 bases and J dropped 1 base, with 11 bases sitting between them. Germline CDR1 MRHNA, CDR2 SNTAGT. The CDR3 is 15 residues long.

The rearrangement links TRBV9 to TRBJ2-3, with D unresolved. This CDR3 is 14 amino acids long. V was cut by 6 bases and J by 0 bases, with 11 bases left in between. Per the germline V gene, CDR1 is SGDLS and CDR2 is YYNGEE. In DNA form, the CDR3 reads TGTGCCAGCACCCTTATATCCAGCACAGATACGCAGTATTTT. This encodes CASTLISSTDTQYF.

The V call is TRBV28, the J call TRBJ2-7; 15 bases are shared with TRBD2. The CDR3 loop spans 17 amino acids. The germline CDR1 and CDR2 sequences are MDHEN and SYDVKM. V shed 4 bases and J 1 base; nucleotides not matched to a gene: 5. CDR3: CASSSGTSGGLSYEQYF. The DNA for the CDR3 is TGTGCCAGCAGTTCAGGGACTAGCGGGGGGTTATCCTACGAGCAGTACTTC.

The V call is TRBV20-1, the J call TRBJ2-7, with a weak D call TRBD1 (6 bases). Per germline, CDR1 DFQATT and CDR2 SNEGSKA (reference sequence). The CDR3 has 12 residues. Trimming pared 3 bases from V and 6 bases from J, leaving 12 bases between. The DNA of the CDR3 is TGCAGTGCTAGTCTCTCAGGGGCCGAGCAGTACTTC. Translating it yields CSASLSGAEQYF.

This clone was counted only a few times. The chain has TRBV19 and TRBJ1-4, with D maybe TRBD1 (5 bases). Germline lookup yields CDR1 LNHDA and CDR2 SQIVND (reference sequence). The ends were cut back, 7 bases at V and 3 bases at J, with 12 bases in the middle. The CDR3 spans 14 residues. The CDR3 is CASNGRGANEKLFF. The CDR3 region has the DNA TGTGCCAGTAACGGGCGGGGGGCTAATGAAAAACTGTTTTTT.